A selection of T cell receptor beta chains follows, all from one sample in a study of shared clonotypes between healthy human individuals. The table came from immunoSEQ multiplex PCR; TCRdb's copy has only in-frame clones and leaves some out. The sample includes about 820,000 clones, 80% to 95% seen only once; the top ten take more than 20%. Sequences were obtained from naive CD8+ T cells sorted from blood. The receptors derive from a man aged 25 to 40 in good health. Both conserved end residues are part of each CDR3. D genes are given only for firm matches. Some rows mark clone size as missing; the rest say once, few, many or name a class of expanded clone.

NA | TRBJ2-7 | TRBV5-6 | NA | CASSPWEEEIYEQYF | TGTGCCAGCAGCCCTTGGGAGGAGGAAATCTACGAGCAGTACTTC
TRBD1 | TRBJ2-1 | TRBV4-1 | NA | CASSPRDRVDEQFF | TGCGCCAGCAGCCCCCGGGACAGGGTAGATGAGCAGTTCTTC
NA | TRBJ1-2 | TRBV4-3 | NA | CASSQERGRHYGYTF | TGCGCCAGCAGCCAAGAGAGAGGGCGTCACTATGGCTACACCTTC
NA | TRBJ2-2 | TRBV7-3 | NA | CASSLRAGQGKSGELFF | TGTGCCAGCAGCTTAAGGGCTGGGCAGGGTAAATCCGGGGAGCTGTTTTTT
TRBD2 | TRBJ2-7 | TRBV27 | NA | CASSGFGGDYEQYF | TGTGCCAGCTCCGGATTCGGGGGGGACTACGAGCAGTACTTC
NA | TRBJ2-2 | TRBV9 | NA | CASSVEAGELFF | TGTGCCAGCAGCGTAGAAGCCGGGGAGCTGTTTTTT
NA | TRBJ2-1 | TRBV2 | NA | CASRRAPNNEQFF | TGTGCCAGTCGGCGGGCACCGAACAATGAGCAGTTCTTC
NA | TRBJ2-1 | TRBV15 | NA | CATRQWTASYNEQFF | TGTGCCACCAGGCAGTGGACTGCGTCCTACAATGAGCAGTTCTTC
NA | TRBJ2-3 | TRBV27 | NA | CASSLLGSADTQYF | TGTGCCAGCAGTTTACTCGGGAGCGCAGATACGCAGTATTTT
NA | TRBJ1-2 | TRBV6-1 | NA | CASSESTSGNYGYTF | TGTGCCAGCAGTGAGTCAACGTCGGGCAACTATGGCTACACCTTC
TRBD2 | TRBJ2-3 | TRBV4-3 | NA | CASSQDLTSGTDTQYF | TGCGCCAGCAGCCAAGATCTGACTAGCGGAACAGATACGCAGTATTTT
NA | TRBJ2-7 | TRBV27 | NA | CASSLGRSYEQYF | TGTGCCAGCAGTTTAGGTCGTTCTTACGAGCAGTACTTC
TRBD2 | TRBJ2-7 | TRBV27 | NA | CASSLSGRAFEQYF | TGTGCCAGCAGTTTATCCGGGAGGGCCTTCGAGCAGTACTTC
TRBD1 | TRBJ2-7 | TRBV4-3 | NA | CASSQAGTGVYEQYF | TGCGCCAGCAGCCAAGCCGGGACAGGGGTGTACGAGCAGTACTTC
NA | TRBJ2-3 | TRBV11-2 | NA | CASTFAGDTQYF | TGTGCCAGCACCTTCGCGGGGGATACGCAGTATTTT
NA | TRBJ1-2 | TRBV2 | few | CARREEGLYGYTF | TGTGCCCGCCGGGAGGAGGGACTCTATGGCTACACCTTC
NA | TRBJ1-1 | TRBV5-6 | once | CASSMTVMNTEAFF | TGTGCCAGCAGCATGACAGTCATGAACACTGAAGCTTTCTTT
NA | TRBJ2-1 | TRBV18 | NA | CASSPVGTGDEQFF | TGTGCCAGCTCACCAGTTGGGACCGGGGATGAGCAGTTCTTC
NA | TRBJ2-3 | TRBV4-1 | once | CASSQVPGTGGDTQYF | TGCGCCAGCAGCCAAGTCCCCGGGACCGGAGGAGATACGCAGTATTTT
NA | TRBJ2-7 | TRBV11-2 | NA | CASSLSRWAHGEQYF | TGTGCCAGCAGCTTATCAAGGTGGGCCCATGGCGAGCAGTACTTC
NA | TRBJ2-5 | TRBV5-4 | NA | CASSSRFGLETQYF | TGTGCCAGCAGCTCCCGTTTTGGGTTGGAGACCCAGTACTTC
TRBD1 | TRBJ2-1 | TRBV18 | NA | CASSPRDRADEQFF | TGTGCCAGCTCACCTAGGGACAGGGCCGATGAGCAGTTCTTC
NA | TRBJ1-5 | TRBV9 | once | CASSVGDSYNQPQHF | TGTGCCAGCAGCGTCGGGGATTCATACAATCAGCCCCAGCATTTT
TRBD2 | TRBJ2-2 | TRBV5-8 | once | CASSFHPLGSSGVTGELFF | TGTGCCAGCAGCTTCCATCCCCTTGGATCTAGCGGGGTCACCGGGGAGCTGTTTTTT
NA | TRBJ2-7 | TRBV4-1 | NA | CASSQEGSVDYEQYF | TGCGCCAGCAGCCAAGAAGGTTCGGTAGACTACGAGCAGTACTTC
NA | TRBJ2-3 | TRBV19 | NA | CASSIPSGTDTQYF | TGTGCCAGTAGTATCCCTAGCGGCACAGATACGCAGTATTTT
NA | TRBJ2-1 | TRBV7-2 | NA | CASSLVVVQFF | TGTGCCAGCAGCTTAGTTGTCGTCCAGTTCTTC
NA | TRBJ2-3 | TRBV28 | NA | CASSFAAVTSTDTQYF | TGTGCCAGCAGTTTTGCGGCGGTTACTAGCACAGATACGCAGTATTTT
TRBD2 | TRBJ2-5 | TRBV4-1 | NA | CASSSQGAPTSGASQETQYF | TGCGCCAGCAGCTCCCAAGGGGCCCCGACTAGCGGGGCCTCCCAAGAGACCCAGTACTTC
NA | TRBJ1-3 | TRBV9 | few | CASSGTGNTIYF | TGTGCCAGCAGCGGCACTGGAAACACCATATATTTT
NA | TRBJ1-4 | TRBV29-1 | NA | CSVAGTSNEKLFF | TGCAGCGTCGCCGGGACTAGTAATGAAAAACTGTTTTTT
TRBD1 | TRBJ2-7 | TRBV13 | NA | CASSSWTGVREQYF | TGTGCCAGCAGCTCCTGGACAGGAGTACGTGAGCAGTACTTC
NA | TRBJ2-3 | TRBV28 | NA | CASSLGTRTSTDTQYF | TGTGCCAGCAGTTTGGGGACTCGCACTAGCACAGATACGCAGTATTTT
TRBD2 | TRBJ2-1 | TRBV9 | NA | CASSVGLAGGLLLEQFF | TGTGCCAGCAGCGTAGGGCTAGCGGGAGGCCTCCTCCTTGAGCAGTTCTTC
TRBD2 | TRBJ2-1 | TRBV29-1 | NA | CSFPGLASRYNEQFF | TGCAGCTTTCCGGGACTAGCTTCGCGCTACAATGAGCAGTTCTTC
TRBD2 | TRBJ2-3 | TRBV9 | once | CASSVGLAGGDTQYF | TGTGCCAGCAGCGTAGGTCTAGCGGGAGGAGATACGCAGTATTTT
NA | TRBJ2-4 | TRBV7-9 | NA | CASSLGLGAQYF | TGTGCCAGCAGCTTAGGGTTAGGGGCTCAGTACTTC
TRBD2 | TRBJ2-7 | TRBV27 | NA | CASSSGTSGTTYEQYF | TGTGCCAGCAGTTCCGGGACTAGCGGGACCACCTACGAGCAGTACTTC
NA | TRBJ2-2 | TRBV28 | once | CASSLSGELFF | TGTGCCAGCAGTTTGAGCGGGGAGCTGTTTTTT
NA | TRBJ2-2 | TRBV5-4 | NA | CASSSGRGDTGELFF | TGTGCCAGCAGCTCGGGAAGGGGTGACACCGGGGAGCTGTTTTTT
NA | TRBJ2-5 | TRBV5-6 | NA | CASSFDTKGWETQYF | TGTGCCAGCAGCTTTGATACGAAAGGGTGGGAGACCCAGTACTTC
NA | TRBJ2-3 | TRBV7-7 | NA | CASSLGQGTDTQYF | TGTGCCAGCAGCTTAGGACAGGGCACAGATACGCAGTATTTT
NA | TRBJ2-4 | TRBV11-2 | NA | CASGSPKEGNIQYF | TGTGCCAGCGGTTCCCCTAAGGAAGGGAACATTCAGTACTTC
NA | TRBJ1-5 | TRBV19 | once | CASSIVPRSVHQHF | TGTGCCAGTAGTATAGTTCCGAGATCAGTACACCAGCATTTT
NA | TRBJ2-3 | TRBV27 | NA | CASSRSTDTQYF | TGTGCCAGCAGTCGTAGCACAGATACGCAGTATTTT
NA | TRBJ2-3 | TRBV4-1 | NA | CASSQVRVTDTQYF | TGCGCCAGCAGCCAAGTACGGGTCACAGATACGCAGTATTTT
NA | TRBJ2-1 | TRBV27 | NA | CASSFWGSHNEQFF | TGTGCCAGCAGTTTCTGGGGGAGCCACAATGAGCAGTTCTTC
TRBD1 | TRBJ2-2 | TRBV28 | NA | CASKEGQGTHTGELFF | TGTGCCAGCAAAGAGGGACAGGGAACCCACACCGGGGAGCTGTTTTTT
NA | TRBJ2-1 | TRBV7-9 | NA | CASSLVLEITYNEQFF | TGTGCCAGCAGCTTAGTTTTGGAAATTACGTACAATGAGCAGTTCTTC